The entry below describes one TCR beta chain. Its antigen is currently not known. No clone much larger than this one lies a single base away; base qualities are absent. The sample belongs to a study of T cell responses to AZD1222 COVID-19 vaccine (dated by TCRdb to about 2021). Study-wide context: TCR sequencing was performed for roughly 240 trial participants, of whom approximately 200 were given two doses of AZD1222 and roughly 25 were given two doses of MenACWY control vaccine. Trial participants were enrolled by age into 18-55, 56-69 and 70-plus year subgroups, with around 150, 28 and 57 TCR-sequenced participants respectively. What the authors observed across the whole study: Conclusions about previously exposed vaccinees are limited because only five to seven AZD1222 recipients were SARS-CoV-2 seropositive at baseline. Participants were mostly white British and included more females than males, and it was suggested by the authors that clonal diversity may have been underestimated. Nearly half of unique spike-specific TCRs reportedly recognized epitopes outside regions mutated in the B.1.351 and B.1.1.7 variants. In the small 56-69-year group, the increase in depth fell short of significance, most likely because of low power. The vaccine-associated CD4 TCRs covered the entire spike protein, and the dominant responses fell in regions 160-218 and 743-854. Because no day 14 peak-response samples were available, repertoires were characterized only after the peak T cell response. After two AZD1222 doses, spike-specific TCR breadth and depth were significantly higher than at day 0 and than in MenACWY recipients.

Spanning cysteine to phenylalanine, the CDR3 consists of 14 amino acids. CDR3 DNA only is kept here, 42 bases in frame from base 1. Trimming leaves V shorter by 3 bases and J shorter by 2 bases, with the junction holding 4 bases beyond the gene matches. Looking up the germline V gene yields CDR1 MNHEY and CDR2 SVGAGI. The time point label here, explained by the study, means: baseline before first vaccination. The sample's treatment or condition, from its label and the paper: meningococcal conjugate vaccine given as trial control. The vaccinee samples were drawn from two UK trials, COV001 and COV002, one of which was a single-blind randomized controlled phase 2/3 trial testing AZD1222 (ChAdOx1 nCoV-19) in healthy adults. For TCRbeta chain sequencing, PBMC samples from trial participants were taken at day 0 and at day 28 after the second dose. The CDR3 regions of human TCRbeta chains were analyzed by immunosequencing. As for how the authors treated the data: TCRs in the repertoires were matched against a reference library of SARS-CoV-2-specific TCRs that had been generated with the MIRA antigen-specificity platform. Breadth was defined as the fraction of unique TCRs that were SARS-CoV-2-associated. Depth was defined as the fraction of total T cells that were SARS-CoV-2-associated. Using the MIRA data, each spike-specific TCR was mapped to the spike region that the TCR reacts to and placed in a CD4 or CD8 class. Log10-transformed breadth and depth values were compared by one-way ANOVA with Sidak's multiple comparisons tests. Drawn from immuneACCESS, this table holds only the in-frame rearrangements with V and J called that TCRdb kept. Clones are partly lost; checked studies trace under half to an unresolved V gene and leave the rest unexplained. That table furnishes V, J and clone size, whereas the DNA furnished D and trimming. The sample has roughly 140,000 clones on record, more than 70% of them singletons. Around 3.4% of the sample is in the top ten clones.

The sequence joins TRBV6-5 to TRBJ2-7; 7 nucleotides in the junction match TRBD1. This specimen consisted of peripheral blood, obtained on day 0 of MenACWY control vaccination. The TCR originated in an adult in good health. The DNA reads TGTGCCAGCAGTTATTTGGACAGGCCCTACGAGCAGTACTTC. It specifies CASSYLDRPYEQYF.